These 3 T cell receptor beta chains came from one sample sequenced in a study of blood T cell repertoires in COVID-19. Clones were sequenced by immunoSEQ multiplex PCR, and TCRdb holds only the in-frame ones, with some missing. The sample carries about 220,000 clones, approximately 86% recorded once. The sequenced sample was peripheral blood. These receptors were obtained from an elderly woman with acute or convalescent COVID-19.

This clone was observed a few times. The rearrangement joins TRBV27 to TRBJ1-6, with 9 positions matching TRBD1. The CDR3 is made up of 15 amino acids. Germline V gene data show CDR1 as MNHEY and CDR2 as SMNVEV (reference sequence). Losses at the gene ends were 6 bases for V and 5 bases for J; bases not matched to a gene: 5. The CDR3 sequence is CASRPWDRDNSPLHF. The CDR3 nucleotides read TGTGCCAGCAGGCCCTGGGACAGGGATAATTCACCCCTCCACTTT.

This rearrangement joins TRBV29-1 to TRBJ1-2, with unresolved D. The CDR3 covers 14 residues. Germline V lookup: CDR1 SQVTM, CDR2 ANQGSEA. Between the trimmed V and J ends, which lost 5 bases and 4 bases, there was a span of 17 bases. CDR3 region: CSVPPTPEGYGYTF. The CDR3 DNA reads as TGCAGCGTTCCACCAACCCCCGAGGGCTATGGCTACACCTTC.

The chain joins TRBV7-9 to TRBJ1-2; TRBD1 is a possible D gene (6 bases). Deletions cut 1 base from V and 4 bases from J, with 13 bases between. CDR1 is SEHNR and CDR2 is FQNEAQ in the germline V gene (reference sequence). This CDR3 has 15 residues. In nucleotides, the CDR3 is TGTGCCAGCAGCTTAGAGGGCTGGACAGCCTATGGCTACACCTTC. Its protein product is CASSLEGWTAYGYTF.